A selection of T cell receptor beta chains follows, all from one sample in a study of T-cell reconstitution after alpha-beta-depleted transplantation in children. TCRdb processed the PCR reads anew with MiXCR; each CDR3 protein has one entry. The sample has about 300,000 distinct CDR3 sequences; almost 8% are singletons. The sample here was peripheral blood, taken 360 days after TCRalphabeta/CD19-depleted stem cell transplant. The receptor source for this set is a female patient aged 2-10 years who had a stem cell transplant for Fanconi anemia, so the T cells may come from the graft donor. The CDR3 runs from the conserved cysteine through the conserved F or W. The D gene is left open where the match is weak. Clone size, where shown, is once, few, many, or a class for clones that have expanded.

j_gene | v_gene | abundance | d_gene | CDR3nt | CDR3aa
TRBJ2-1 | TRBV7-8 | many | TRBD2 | TGTGCCAGCAGCTCCGGACTAGCCTACAATGAGCAGTTCTTC | CASSSGLAYNEQFF
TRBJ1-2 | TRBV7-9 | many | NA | TGTGCCAGCAGCTTAGTTGATTCGAGGCCTGGCTACACCTTC | CASSLVDSRPGYTF
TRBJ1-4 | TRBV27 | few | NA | TGTGCCAGCAGTTCCCGACAGGTTGGCGTCTGGGGGTTTGAAAAACTGTTTTTT | CASSSRQVGVWGFEKLFF
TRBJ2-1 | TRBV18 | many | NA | TGTGCCAGCTCACCCCGGACAGACTCCTACAATGAGCAGTTCTTC | CASSPRTDSYNEQFF
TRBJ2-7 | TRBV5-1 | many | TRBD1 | TGCGCCAGCAGCTTAAGCGGGACAGGGCTCTACGAGCAGTACTTC | CASSLSGTGLYEQYF
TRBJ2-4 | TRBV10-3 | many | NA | TGTGCCATCAGTGAGTCGGAGACTAGAATTCATGAAAACATTCAGTACTTC | CAISESETRIHENIQYF
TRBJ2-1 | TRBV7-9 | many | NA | TGTGCCAGCAGCTTAGAAGGTCGGACGGGTCCGGAGCAGTTCTTC | CASSLEGRTGPEQFF
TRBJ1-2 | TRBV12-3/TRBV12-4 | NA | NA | TGTGCCAGCAGTTCGACATCCGGGACACGATTGGGCTACACCTTC | CASSSTSGTRLGYTF
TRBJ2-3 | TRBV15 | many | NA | TGTGCCACCAGCAGCGGGGGTACGCAGTATTTT | CATSSGGTQYF
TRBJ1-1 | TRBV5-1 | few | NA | TGCGCCAGCAGCTGGGGGACGGGGAACACTGAAGCTTTCTTT | CASSWGTGNTEAFF
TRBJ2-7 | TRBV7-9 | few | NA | TGTGCCAGCAGCCAAACTACAGGGTCCAGCTCCTACGAGCAGTACTTC | CASSQTTGSSSYEQYF
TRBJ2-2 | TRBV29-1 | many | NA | TGCAGCGTTGCGACCTCCGGGGAGCTGTTTTTT | CSVATSGELFF
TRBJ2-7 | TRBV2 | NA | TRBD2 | TGTGCCAGCAGTGAATATGGGACTAGCGGGGGCTACGAGCAGTACTTC | CASSEYGTSGGYEQYF
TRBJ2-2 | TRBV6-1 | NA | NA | TGTGCCAGCAGTCTCATTGGGCCTTCGACCGGGGAGCTGTTTTTT | CASSLIGPSTGELFF
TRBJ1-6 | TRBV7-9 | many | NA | TGTGCCAGCAGCTTGGGCAGGGCTAGGGGAGCCCTCCACTTT | CASSLGRARGALHF
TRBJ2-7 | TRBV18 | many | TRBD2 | TGTGCCAGCTTACTAGCGGGAGACTCCTACGAGCAGTACTTC | CASLLAGDSYEQYF
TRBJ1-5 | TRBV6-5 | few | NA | TGTGCCAGCAGCCCGGGACCTTCAAATCAGCCCCAGCATTTT | CASSPGPSNQPQHF
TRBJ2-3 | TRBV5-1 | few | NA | TGCGCCAGCAGCTTGTTTGAGGGCACAGATACGCAGTATTTT | CASSLFEGTDTQYF
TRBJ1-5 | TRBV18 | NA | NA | TGTGCCAGCTCACGCACCGCTATTAATAGCGGTCAGCCCCAGCATTTT | CASSRTAINSGQPQHF
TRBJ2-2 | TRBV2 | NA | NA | TGTGCCAGCAGTGAAAGGAAGCCCGGGGAGCTGTTTTTT | CASSERKPGELFF
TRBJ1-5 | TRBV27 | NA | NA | TGTGCCAGCAGTTTTGCCGGTTATAGCAATCAGCCCCAGCATTTT | CASSFAGYSNQPQHF
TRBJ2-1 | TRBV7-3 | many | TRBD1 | TGTGCCAGCAGCCGTAGGACAGGGCCTCATAGTGAGCAGTTCTTC | CASSRRTGPHSEQFF
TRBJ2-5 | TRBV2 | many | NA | TGTGCCAGCAGTCGATACAGGGCCCAAGAGACCCAGTACTTC | CASSRYRAQETQYF
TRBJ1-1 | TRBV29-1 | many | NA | TGCAGCGGCGGGGTCGAGGCCACTGAAGCTTTCTTT | CSGGVEATEAFF
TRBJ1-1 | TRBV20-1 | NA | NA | TGCAGTGCCGGAGGCGGGGGCACGTACACTGAAGCTTTCTTT | CSAGGGGTYTEAFF
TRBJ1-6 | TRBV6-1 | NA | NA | TGTGCCATCGGGTCCAACTCCAGGCCAACCCTCCACTTT | CAIGSNSRPTLHF
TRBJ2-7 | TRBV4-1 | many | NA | TGCGCCAGCAGCCAAGGACCTACCTACGAGCAGTACTTC | CASSQGPTYEQYF
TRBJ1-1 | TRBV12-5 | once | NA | TGTGCTAGTGGTTTACATACCGGGAACCTCACTGAAGCTTTCTTT | CASGLHTGNLTEAFF
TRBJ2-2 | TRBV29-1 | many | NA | TGCAGCGTACAGGAGGCCGGGGAGCTGTTTTTT | CSVQEAGELFF
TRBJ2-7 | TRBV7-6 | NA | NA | TGTGCCAGCAGCTTTGGGGGAACGGAGCCCCCCTACGAGCAGTACTTC | CASSFGGTEPPYEQYF
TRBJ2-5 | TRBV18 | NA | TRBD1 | TGTGCCAGCTCGCTCGGTAGGTCCTGGGGACAGCCGAAAGAGACCCAGTACTTC | CASSLGRSWGQPKETQYF
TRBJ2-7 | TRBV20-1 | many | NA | TGCAGTGCTAGCCATAGCGAGCAGTACTTC | CSASHSEQYF
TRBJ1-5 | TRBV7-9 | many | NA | TGTGCCAGCAGCTTAGCGGAGACAAATCAGCCCCAGCATTTT | CASSLAETNQPQHF
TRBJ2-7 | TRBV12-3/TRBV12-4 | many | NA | TGTGCCAGCAGTTTAGGGGCTGCCTCCTACGAGCAGTACTTC | CASSLGAASYEQYF
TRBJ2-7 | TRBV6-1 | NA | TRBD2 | TGTGCCAGCAGTGAAAGAAGCGTTGGGAGGGCCCTACCCTACGAGCAGTACTTC | CASSERSVGRALPYEQYF
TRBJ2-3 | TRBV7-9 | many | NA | TGTGCCAGCAGCTTAGGCGTCCTCACCCCCACGCAGTATTTT | CASSLGVLTPTQYF
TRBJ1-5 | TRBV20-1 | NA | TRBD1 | TGCAGTGCTGGGGACAGGGGAACCAATCAGCCCCAGCATTTT | CSAGDRGTNQPQHF
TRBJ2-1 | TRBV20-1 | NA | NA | TGCAGTGCTAGAGTTCGGGGGAGCTCCTACAATGAGCAGTTCTTC | CSARVRGSSYNEQFF
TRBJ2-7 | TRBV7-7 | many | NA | TGTGCCAGCAGCGCATCCACAGGGCTCTCCTACGAGCAGTACTTC | CASSASTGLSYEQYF
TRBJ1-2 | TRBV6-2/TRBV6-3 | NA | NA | TGTGCCAGCAGTTTTGAGGAAGGCTACACCTTC | CASSFEEGYTF
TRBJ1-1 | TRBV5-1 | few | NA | TGCGCCAGCAGCTTGGATGCGGGGGCCGCAGCTTTCTTT | CASSLDAGAAAFF
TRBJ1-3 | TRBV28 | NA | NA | TGTGCCAGCAGTCTGGAGACAGTTCCTTACTCTGGAAACACCATATATTTT | CASSLETVPYSGNTIYF
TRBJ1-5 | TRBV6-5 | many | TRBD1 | TGTGCCAGCAGTCCGGGACAGGGGGCGGATCAGCCCCAGCATTTT | CASSPGQGADQPQHF
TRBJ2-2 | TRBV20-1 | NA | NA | TGCAGCCCCTCGGGAGGGGGCCTCCGGGAGCTGTTTTTT | CSPSGGGLRELFF
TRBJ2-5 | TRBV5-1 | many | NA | TGCGCCAGCAGCTTGGAGGGGCTGGGGGGCGAAGAGACCCAGTACTTC | CASSLEGLGGEETQYF